This paragraph covers one T cell receptor (beta chain) sequence. The antigen is unknown. Other DNA sequences of this sample code for an identical CDR3. The sample belongs to a study of cytomegalovirus exposure and HLA in healthy donors. Study-wide results and caveats: TRBV6-2, TRBV6-3 and some other V segments were unresolvable in 87-base-pair reads. Some TCR beta chains (approximately 180 of them) were listed as cytomegalovirus-associated.

Primers: 60 Vbeta forward and 13 Jbeta reverse. Some clones are missing from TCRdb's copy, which holds only in-frame ones; the method was immunoSEQ multiplex PCR. The table records around 130,000 clones, roughly 88% of them present only once. The V and J ends lost 4 bases and 1 base respectively, with 10 bases between them. The germline CDR1 and CDR2 sequences are KGHSH and LQKENI. The CDR3 covers 14 residues. This TCR was sampled from a woman younger than 30 in good health and CMV-seropositive. V usage is TRBV18 and J usage is TRBJ1-2, with D possibly being TRBD1 (5 bases). Sequenced input: PBMCs. The CDR3 nucleotides are TGTGCCAGCTCACGGGGCACCGATAACTATGGCTACACCTTC. Residues: CASSRGTDNYGYTF.